The 7 T cell receptor beta chains presented below share a single source sample, sequenced in a study of cytomegalovirus exposure and HLA in healthy donors. PCR employed 60 Vbeta and 13 Jbeta primers. Assay: immunoSEQ multiplex PCR; the TCRdb copy retains only in-frame clones and omits some. The table shows about 170,000 clones, with approximately 80% occurring only once. What was sequenced was PBMCs. All receptors come from a boy aged 2 to 10 in good health and CMV-seronegative.

The chain carries TRBV2 and TRBJ1-5; 7 bases line up with TRBD1. Per the germline V gene, CDR1 is SNHLY and CDR2 is FYNNEI. J lost 4 bases, V lost 2 bases, and 8 bases had no gene match. The CDR3 is 16 amino acids. The CDR3 reads CASSEPTGVGNQPQHF. The CDR3 DNA reads TGTGCCAGCAGTGAACCCACAGGGGTAGGAAATCAGCCCCAGCATTTT.

This clone was seen a single time. The chain is built from TRBV15 and TRBJ2-7, with 7 bases fitting TRBD2. CDR3 length: 17 residues. V trimming: 0 bases; J trimming: 1 base; junction bases outside the gene matches: 9. Germline lookup yields CDR1 LNHNV and CDR2 YYDKDF (reference sequence). The CDR3 loop reads CATSRDEGRESSYEQYF. CDR3 in DNA: TGTGCCACCAGCAGAGATGAGGGGCGGGAGTCTTCCTACGAGCAGTACTTC.

The genes are TRBV18 and TRBJ1-2; possible D gene TRBD1, 6 bases. From germline, CDR1 is KGHSH and CDR2 LQKENI. V was clipped by 3 bases and J by 0 bases, with 11 bases between them. CDR3 length equals 15 residues. CDR3 protein: CASSPDSQPNYGYTF. Written as DNA, the CDR3 is TGTGCCAGCTCACCGGACAGCCAACCTAACTATGGCTACACCTTC. Filled out from reference TRBV18 and TRBJ1-2, the complete variable domain reads NAGVMQNPRHLVRRRGQEARLRCSPMKGHSHVYWYRQLPEEGLKFMVYLQKENIIDESGMPKERFSAEFPKEGPSILRIQQVVRGDSAAYFCASSPDSQPNYGYTFGSGTRLTVV.

This chain uses TRBV5-1 with TRBJ2-1; D uncertain. CDR1 SGHRS and CDR2 YFSETQ come from the germline V gene. The CDR3 consists of 14 residues. The ends were cut back, 1 base at V and 8 bases at J, with 13 bases in the middle. In nucleotides, the CDR3 is TGCGCCAGCAGCTTGTATGTCACCTCGGATGAGCAGTTCTTC. It specifies CASSLYVTSDEQFF.

V and J are TRBV5-5 and TRBJ2-7, with D possibly matching TRBD1 (6 bases). V lost 0 bases, J lost 5 bases, and 9 bases lay in between. Per germline, CDR1 SGHKS and CDR2 YYEKEE (reference sequence). The length of the CDR3 is 13 residues. The CDR3 loop is CASSLAPGDEQYV. In DNA form, the CDR3 reads TGTGCCAGCAGCTTGGCCCCAGGGGACGAGCAGTACGTC.

This chain joins TRBV9 and TRBJ2-5; TRBD2 matches at 8 bases. The trim removed 3 bases at V and 3 bases at J, leaving 7 bases unmatched. The CDR3 totals 15 residues. From germline, CDR1 is SGDLS and CDR2 YYNGEE. This chain's CDR3 is CASSDPAGVEETQYF. CDR3 nucleotide sequence: TGTGCCAGCAGCGACCCAGCGGGGGTTGAAGAGACCCAGTACTTC.

The chain carries TRBV12-5 and TRBJ2-2; tentatively, D is TRBD2 (6 bases). The V and J ends lost 5 bases and 3 bases respectively, with 10 bases between them. Germline CDR1 reads LGHNT; CDR2 reads FRNRAP. CDR3 length: 14 amino acids. CDR3 residues: CASGPWRDTGELFF. CDR3 in DNA: TGTGCTAGTGGTCCATGGAGGGACACCGGGGAGCTGTTTTTT.